This T cell receptor beta chain was found in a study of cytotoxic CD8 clonotypes in ibrutinib-treated CLL. Looking at the study overall: Response samples came after a median 12 months of treatment, range 6 to 36.

The V gene lost 6 bases and the J gene lost 0 bases, with 6 bases spanning the gap. Germline values: CDR1 SQVTM, CDR2 ANQGSEA. The CDR3 sequence is 13 residues long. This table comes from immunoSEQ multiplex PCR, and its TCRdb copy is limited to in-frame clones, with some not included. Of about 49,000 clones in the sample, around 70% were seen once. This clone was picked up one time. The chain has TRBV29-1 and TRBJ1-6; D gene uncertain. The material sequenced was PBMCs, taken after 12 months of ibrutinib treatment. The clonotype originates from a human donor with chronic lymphocytic leukemia. The CDR3 DNA sequence: TGCAGCGTGGGCAGCTCCTATAATTCACCCCTCCACTTT. It codes for CSVGSSYNSPLHF.